This is a list of T cell receptor beta chains from one sample in a study of CD8 T cells in Susac syndrome. TCRdb reprocessed the immunoSEQ multiplex PCR reads via MiXCR and lists one record per CDR3 protein. The sample lists some 130,000 distinct CDR3 sequences, 90% to 95% occurring once. Sequenced sample: CD4+ T cells from PBMCs. The source is a human donor in good health. CDR3s include the opening cysteine and the closing phenylalanine or tryptophan. A D gene is named only where the DNA matches it firmly. Clone size, where shown, is once, few, many, or a class for clones that have expanded.

CASRIAGRTDTQYF	TGTGCCAGCAGAATAGCGGGAAGAACAGATACGCAGTATTTT	14	.	TRBV6-5	TRBJ2-3	TRBD2
CASSTDQGAYNEQFF	TGCGCCAGCAGTACGGACCAGGGGGCCTACAATGAGCAGTTCTTC	15	.	TRBV5-1	TRBJ2-1	TRBD1
CATSVAYASGEQYF	TGTGCCACCAGCGTAGCCTACGCCTCGGGGGAGCAGTACTTC	14	.	TRBV15	TRBJ2-7	.
CASSLQSGAGELFF	TGTGCCAGCAGCCTACAGTCAGGGGCCGGGGAGCTGTTTTTT	14	.	TRBV3-1	TRBJ2-2	.
CASRTGGLAGSGELFF	TGTGCCAGCAGGACAGGTGGACTAGCGGGGAGCGGGGAGCTGTTTTTT	16	.	TRBV9	TRBJ2-2	TRBD2
CSVEEIQGAQDEQFF	TGCAGCGTTGAAGAAATACAGGGGGCTCAAGATGAGCAGTTCTTC	15	.	TRBV29-1	TRBJ2-1	TRBD1
CASSWTGFTEVFF	TGTGCCAGCAGCTGGACAGGGTTCACTGAAGTTTTCTTT	13	once	TRBV5-4	TRBJ1-1	TRBD1
CASSPRLAIDVDEQFF	TGTGCCAGCAGCCCTAGACTAGCGATAGATGTCGATGAGCAGTTCTTC	16	.	TRBV3-1	TRBJ2-1	TRBD2
CASRVRGGFDRELFF	TGTGCCAGCAGGGTGAGGGGTGGGTTTGACAGGGAACTGTTCTTC	15	.	TRBV3-1	TRBJ2-1	TRBD1
CASSPVMNTEAFF	TGTGCCAGCTCACCCGTTATGAACACTGAAGCTTTCTTT	13	.	TRBV18	TRBJ1-1	.
CAISGGSPYEQYF	TGTGCCATCAGTGGGGGTAGTCCCTACGAGCAGTACTTC	13	.	TRBV10-3	TRBJ2-7	.
CASRSGMETQYF	TGTGCCAGCAGGTCCGGGATGGAGACCCAGTACTTC	12	.	TRBV7-2	TRBJ2-5	.
CAAGQVPYEQYF	TGTGCCGCCGGACAGGTGCCCTACGAGCAGTACTTC	12	.	TRBV10-3	TRBJ2-7	TRBD1
CSGFWAQETQYF	TGCAGCGGGTTTTGGGCCCAAGAGACCCAGTACTTC	12	.	TRBV29-1	TRBJ2-5	.